These 4 T cell receptor beta chains came from one sample sequenced in a study of tumor-infiltrating lymphocytes in oesophageal squamous cell carcinoma. TCRdb passed the PCR reads through MiXCR, listing each CDR3 protein once. Among 15,000 to 20,000 distinct CDR3 sequences listed, around half were seen once. The specimen sequenced was esophageal tumor tissue. These receptors came from a male donor with esophageal squamous cell carcinoma.

The rearrangement joins TRBV6-2 or TRBV6-3 to TRBJ2-1; D possibly corresponds to TRBD2 (5 bases). CDR3 length equals 15 residues. CDR1 MNHEY and CDR2 SVGEGT come from the germline V gene. Trimming pared 8 bases from V and 0 bases from J, leaving 14 bases between. This chain's CDR3 is CASLPSGVSYNEQFF. Here the CDR3 DNA reads TGTGCCAGCTTACCGTCCGGGGTCTCCTACAATGAGCAGTTCTTC.

The chain couples TRBV6-1 to TRBJ2-7; 13 nucleotides match TRBD2. With 8 bases clipped from V and 7 bases from J, the junction kept 8 bases outside the gene matches. The CDR3 length is 14 residues. Germline CDR1 MNHNS, CDR2 SASEGT. CDR3 in DNA: TGTGCCAGCCGCCGGACTAGCGGGAGTAATGAGCAGTACTTC. It encodes CASRRTSGSNEQYF.

The chain combines TRBV7-3 with TRBJ2-3; 12 positions agree with TRBD2. The CDR3 has 16 residues. Trimming at V came to 0 bases and at J to 4 bases, leaving 2 bases not matched to a gene. Looked up from germline, CDR1 is SGHTA and CDR2 is FQGTGA. This CDR3 is CASSLTLAGGPDTQYF. The CDR3 bases are TGTGCCAGCAGCTTAACGCTAGCGGGAGGGCCAGATACGCAGTATTTT.

There are a few counts of this clonotype. The V call is TRBV7-2, the J call TRBJ2-5; D gene ambiguous. The CDR3 runs to 13 residues. Germline V CDR1 and CDR2: SGHTA, FQGNSA. V was pared by 1 base and J by 11 bases, with 14 bases between. Here the CDR3 DNA reads TGTGCCAGCAGCTTAGGTGCCCTTGGAGAGCAGTACTTC. Amino acids: CASSLGALGEQYF.